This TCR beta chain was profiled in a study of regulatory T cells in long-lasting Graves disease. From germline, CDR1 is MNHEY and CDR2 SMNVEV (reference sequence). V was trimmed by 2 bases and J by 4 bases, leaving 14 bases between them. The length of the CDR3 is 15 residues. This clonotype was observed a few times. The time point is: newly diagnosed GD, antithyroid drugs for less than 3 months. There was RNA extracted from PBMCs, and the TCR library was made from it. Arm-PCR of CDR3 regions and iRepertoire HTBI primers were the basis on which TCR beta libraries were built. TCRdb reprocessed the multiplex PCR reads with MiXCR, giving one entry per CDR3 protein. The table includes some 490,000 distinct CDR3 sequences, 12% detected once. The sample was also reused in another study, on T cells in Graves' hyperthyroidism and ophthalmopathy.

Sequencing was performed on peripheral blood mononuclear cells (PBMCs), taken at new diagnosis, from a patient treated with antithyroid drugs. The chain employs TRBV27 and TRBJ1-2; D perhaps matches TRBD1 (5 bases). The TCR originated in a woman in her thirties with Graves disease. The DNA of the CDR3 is TGTGCCAGCAGTTTAGAGGAGGGACTCTTCTATGGCTACACCTTC. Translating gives CASSLEEGLFYGYTF.